Listed below are T cell receptor beta chains from one sample, sequenced in a study of blood T cell repertoires in COVID-19. Data came from immunoSEQ multiplex PCR; TCRdb stores just in-frame clones and leaves some out. The sample shows over 350,000 clones, 80% to 90% of them seen only once. The sequencing sample was made of peripheral blood. The receptors derive from a woman aged 25 to 39 with acute or convalescent COVID-19. Both conserved end residues are part of each CDR3. The order of the fields is CDR3 protein, CDR3 DNA, D gene, clone size, J gene, V gene, CDR3 length. The D gene is left open where the match is weak. Size values are once, few and many counts, or a class for expanded clones, and some rows have none.

CDR3 protein: CASSSSHTSTSGGLYEQYF
CDR3 DNA: TGTGCCAGCAGTTCATCGCACACCAGTACTAGCGGGGGGCTGTACGAGCAGTACTTC
D gene: TRBD2
clone size: -
J gene: TRBJ2-7
V gene: TRBV28
CDR3 length: 19

CDR3 protein: CAWSSTLNQPQHF
CDR3 DNA: TGTGCCTGGAGTTCAACTCTAAATCAGCCCCAGCATTTT
D gene: -
clone size: -
J gene: TRBJ1-5
V gene: TRBV30
CDR3 length: 13

CDR3 protein: CASSMAEAGGVTDTQYF
CDR3 DNA: TGTGCCAGTAGTATGGCAGAGGCGGGGGGCGTCACAGATACGCAGTATTTT
D gene: TRBD2
clone size: many
J gene: TRBJ2-3
V gene: TRBV19
CDR3 length: 17

CDR3 protein: CASTRTSGGPVNF
CDR3 DNA: TGTGCCAGCACCAGGACTAGCGGGGGGCCGGTAAACTTC
D gene: TRBD2
clone size: -
J gene: TRBJ2-5
V gene: TRBV12-3/TRBV12-4
CDR3 length: 13

CDR3 protein: CASRTGNTYNEQFF
CDR3 DNA: TGTGCCAGCCGCACGGGGAATACCTACAATGAGCAGTTCTTC
D gene: -
clone size: -
J gene: TRBJ2-1
V gene: TRBV6-5
CDR3 length: 14

CDR3 protein: CASSLGTGVTEAFF
CDR3 DNA: TGTGCCAGCTCCCTTGGGACAGGGGTCACTGAAGCTTTCTTT
D gene: TRBD1
clone size: -
J gene: TRBJ1-1
V gene: TRBV18
CDR3 length: 14

CDR3 protein: CASSPSAAGTEAFF
CDR3 DNA: TGTGCCAGCTCCCCCTCGGCGGCGGGGACTGAAGCTTTCTTT
D gene: -
clone size: -
J gene: TRBJ1-1
V gene: TRBV6-5
CDR3 length: 14

CDR3 protein: CASKRGGRSDTQYF
CDR3 DNA: TGTGCCAGCAAGCGGGGGGGCCGCTCAGATACGCAGTATTTT
D gene: TRBD2
clone size: -
J gene: TRBJ2-3
V gene: TRBV2
CDR3 length: 14

CDR3 protein: CASSKGKETQYF
CDR3 DNA: TGTGCCAGCTCCAAGGGGAAAGAGACCCAGTACTTC
D gene: -
clone size: -
J gene: TRBJ2-5
V gene: TRBV2
CDR3 length: 12

CDR3 protein: CAISGGTDNYGYTF
CDR3 DNA: TGTGCCATCAGTGGGGGGACAGATAACTATGGCTACACCTTC
D gene: TRBD1
clone size: -
J gene: TRBJ1-2
V gene: TRBV10-3
CDR3 length: 14